This T cell receptor beta chain was obtained from a study of T-cell memory formation after mild COVID-19. This clonotype was seen ten or more times. TCRdb processed the 5' RACE reads anew with MiXCR; each CDR3 protein has one entry. The top ten hold around 13% of the sample, which has hundreds of thousands of distinct CDR3 sequences, around a quarter seen once. Unmatched junction bases numbered 7, after V lost 0 bases and J lost 5 bases. Per the germline V gene, CDR1 is SGHRS and CDR2 is YFSETQ. The CDR3 runs to 15 residues. Source material: PBMCs or a T cell subset sorted from them (not recorded which). The source is an adult woman who had mild COVID-19 (a few samples of this study predate the infection). Cell type and time point are not known. The chain is built from TRBV5-1 and TRBJ2-5, with 7 positions matching TRBD2. The CDR3 here is CASSLAVEGGETQYF. The CDR3 DNA reads as TGCGCCAGCAGCTTGGCCGTCGAGGGAGGGGAGACCCAGTACTTC.